This TCR beta chain was sequenced during a study of T cell clonotyping in hematopoietic cell transplantation. The CDR3 spans 12 residues. Per germline, CDR1 GTSNPN and CDR2 SVGIG (reference sequence). V gave up 2 bases and J gave up 1 base, with 3 bases separating them. Time point described: recipient sample about 28 days before transplant, after cytoreduction. Study-level findings and limits: Pathologically expanded recipient clonotypes increased progressively from day 30 to day 180 as diversity fell.

The table lists this clone with a count of one. Its antigen remains unidentified. TCRdb's copy holds only in-frame clones and misses some; the assay was immunoSEQ multiplex PCR. The table includes roughly 34,000 clones, about 95% detected once. This TCR derives from a man in his forties with chronic myeloid leukemia. Some clones in this sample may be carry-over from other donors' samples. The material sequenced was peripheral blood mononuclear cells, taken before stem cell transplant. The V and J genes are TRBV30 and TRBJ1-5, with unresolved D. For the CDR3, the DNA is TGTGCCTGGAGTCTGAGCAATCAGCCCCAGCATTTT. Amino acids: CAWSLSNQPQHF.